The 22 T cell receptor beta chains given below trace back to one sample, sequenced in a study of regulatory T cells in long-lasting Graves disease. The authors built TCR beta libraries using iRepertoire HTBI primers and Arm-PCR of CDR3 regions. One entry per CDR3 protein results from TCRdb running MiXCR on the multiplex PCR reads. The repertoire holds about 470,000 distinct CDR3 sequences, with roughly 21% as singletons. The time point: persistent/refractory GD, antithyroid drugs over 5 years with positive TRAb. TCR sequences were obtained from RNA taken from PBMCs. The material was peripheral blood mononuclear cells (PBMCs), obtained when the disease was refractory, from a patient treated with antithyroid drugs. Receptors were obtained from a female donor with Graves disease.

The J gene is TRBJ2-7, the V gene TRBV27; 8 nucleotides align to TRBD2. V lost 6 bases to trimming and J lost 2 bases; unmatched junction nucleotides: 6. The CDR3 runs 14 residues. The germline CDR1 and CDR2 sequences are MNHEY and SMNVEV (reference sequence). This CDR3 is CASSHSGVAYEQYF. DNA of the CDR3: TGTGCCAGCAGCCATAGCGGGGTCGCCTACGAGCAGTACTTC.

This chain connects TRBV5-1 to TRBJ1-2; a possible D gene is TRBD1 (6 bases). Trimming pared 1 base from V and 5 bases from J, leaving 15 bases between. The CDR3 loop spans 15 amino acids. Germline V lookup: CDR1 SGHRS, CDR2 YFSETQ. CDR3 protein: CASSLKGGSGYGYTF. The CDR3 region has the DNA TGCGCCAGCAGCTTGAAGGGGGGCAGCGGGTATGGCTACACCTTC.

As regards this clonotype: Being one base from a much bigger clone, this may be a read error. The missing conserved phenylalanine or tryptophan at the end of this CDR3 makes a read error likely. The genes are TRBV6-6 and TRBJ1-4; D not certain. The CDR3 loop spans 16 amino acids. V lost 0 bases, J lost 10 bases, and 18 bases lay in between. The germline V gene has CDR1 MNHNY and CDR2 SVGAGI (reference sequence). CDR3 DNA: TGTGCCAGCAGTTACTCGAGAGCCGGGTTTGACGGAAAACTGTTTCTT. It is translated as CASSYSRAGFDGKLFL.

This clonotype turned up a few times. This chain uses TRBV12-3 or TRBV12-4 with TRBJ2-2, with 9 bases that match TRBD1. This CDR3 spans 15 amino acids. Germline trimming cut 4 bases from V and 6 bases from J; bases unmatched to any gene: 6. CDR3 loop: CASSSRTGDPGELFF. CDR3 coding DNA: TGTGCCAGCAGTTCCCGGACAGGGGACCCCGGGGAGCTGTTTTTT.

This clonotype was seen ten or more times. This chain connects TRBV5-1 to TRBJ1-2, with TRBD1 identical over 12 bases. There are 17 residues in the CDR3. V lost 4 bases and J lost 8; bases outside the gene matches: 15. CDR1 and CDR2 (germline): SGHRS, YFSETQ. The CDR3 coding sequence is TGCGCCAGCAGCCAGCCCCTACGCCGGGACAGGGGGCAAGGCTACACCTTC. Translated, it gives CASSQPLRRDRGQGYTF.

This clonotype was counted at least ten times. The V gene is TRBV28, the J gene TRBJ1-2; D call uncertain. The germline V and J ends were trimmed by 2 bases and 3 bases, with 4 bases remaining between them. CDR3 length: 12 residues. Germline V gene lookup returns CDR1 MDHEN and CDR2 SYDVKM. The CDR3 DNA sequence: TGTGCCAGCAGTTTAGCCGACTATGGCTACACCTTC. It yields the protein CASSLADYGYTF.

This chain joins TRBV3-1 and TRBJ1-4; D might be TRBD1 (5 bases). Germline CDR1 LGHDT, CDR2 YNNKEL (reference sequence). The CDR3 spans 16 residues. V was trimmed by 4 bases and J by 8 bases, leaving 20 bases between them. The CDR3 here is CASSPPPGPEAEKLFF. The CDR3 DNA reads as TGTGCCAGCAGCCCCCCGCCGGGACCGGAAGCCGAAAAACTGTTTTTT.

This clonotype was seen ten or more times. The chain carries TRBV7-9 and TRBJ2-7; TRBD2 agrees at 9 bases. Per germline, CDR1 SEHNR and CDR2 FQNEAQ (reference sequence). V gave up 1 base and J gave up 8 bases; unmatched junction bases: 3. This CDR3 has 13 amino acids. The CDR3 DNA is TGTGCCAGCAGCTTAGATAGCGGGAGCAAGCAGTACTTC. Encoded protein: CASSLDSGSKQYF.

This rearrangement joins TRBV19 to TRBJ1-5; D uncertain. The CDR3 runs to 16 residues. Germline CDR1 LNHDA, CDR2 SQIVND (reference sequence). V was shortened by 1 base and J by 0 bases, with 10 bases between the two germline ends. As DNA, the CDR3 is TGTGCCAGTAGTATAGCCGTAGGAGGTAGCAATCAGCCCCAGCATTTT. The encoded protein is CASSIAVGGSNQPQHF.

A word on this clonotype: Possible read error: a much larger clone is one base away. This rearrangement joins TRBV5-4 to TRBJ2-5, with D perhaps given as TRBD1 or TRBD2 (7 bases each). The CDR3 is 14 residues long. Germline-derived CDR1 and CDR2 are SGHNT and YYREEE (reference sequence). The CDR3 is CAISLGGGLETQYF. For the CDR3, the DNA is TGTGCCATCAGCTTGGGAGGGGGCCTTGAGACCCAGTACTTC.

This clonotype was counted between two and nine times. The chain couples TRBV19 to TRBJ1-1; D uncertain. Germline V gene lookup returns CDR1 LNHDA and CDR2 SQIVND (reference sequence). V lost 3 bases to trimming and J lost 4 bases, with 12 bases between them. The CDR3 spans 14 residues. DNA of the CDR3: TGTGCCAGTAGTATGAAAATTCGGAGCACTGAAGCTTTCTTT. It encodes CASSMKIRSTEAFF.

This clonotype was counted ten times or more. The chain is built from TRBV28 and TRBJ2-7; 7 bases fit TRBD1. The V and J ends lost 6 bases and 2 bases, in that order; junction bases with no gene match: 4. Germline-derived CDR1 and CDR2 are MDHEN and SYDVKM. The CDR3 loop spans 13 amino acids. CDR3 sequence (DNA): TGTGCCAGCAGCATGACAGGGCCCTACGAGCAGTACTTC. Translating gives CASSMTGPYEQYF.

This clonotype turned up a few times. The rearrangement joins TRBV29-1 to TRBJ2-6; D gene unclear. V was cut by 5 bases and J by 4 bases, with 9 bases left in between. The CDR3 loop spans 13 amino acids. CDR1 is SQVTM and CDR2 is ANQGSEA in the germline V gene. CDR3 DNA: TGCAGCGTTTCCGGTGGCGGGGCCAACGTCCTGACTTTC. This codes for CSVSGGGANVLTF. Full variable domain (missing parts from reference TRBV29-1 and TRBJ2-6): SAVISQKPSRDICQRGTSLTIQCQVDSQVTMMFWYRQQPGQSLTLIATANQGSEATYESGFVIDKFPISRPNLTFSTLTVSNMSPEDSSIYLCSVSGGGANVLTFGAGSRLTVL.

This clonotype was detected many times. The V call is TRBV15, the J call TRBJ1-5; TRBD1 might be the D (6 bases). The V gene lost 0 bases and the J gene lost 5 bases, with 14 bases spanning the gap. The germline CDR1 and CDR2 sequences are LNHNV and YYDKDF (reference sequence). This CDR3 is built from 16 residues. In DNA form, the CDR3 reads TGTGCCACCAGCAGAGATATACGGGGGGCCGATCAGCCCCAGCATTTT. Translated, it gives CATSRDIRGADQPQHF.

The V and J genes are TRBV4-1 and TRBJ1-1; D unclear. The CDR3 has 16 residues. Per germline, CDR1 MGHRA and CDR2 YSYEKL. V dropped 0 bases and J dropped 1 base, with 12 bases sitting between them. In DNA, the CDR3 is TGCGCCAGCAGCCAAGATATTTTGTGGAGGAACACTGAAGCTTTCTTT. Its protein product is CASSQDILWRNTEAFF.

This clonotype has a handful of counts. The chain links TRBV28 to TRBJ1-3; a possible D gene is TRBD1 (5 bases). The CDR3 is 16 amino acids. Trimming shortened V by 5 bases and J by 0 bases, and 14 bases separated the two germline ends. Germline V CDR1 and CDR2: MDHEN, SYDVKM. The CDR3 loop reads CASSTPQGSSGNTIYF. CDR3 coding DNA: TGTGCCAGCAGTACCCCTCAGGGCTCCTCTGGAAACACCATATATTTT.

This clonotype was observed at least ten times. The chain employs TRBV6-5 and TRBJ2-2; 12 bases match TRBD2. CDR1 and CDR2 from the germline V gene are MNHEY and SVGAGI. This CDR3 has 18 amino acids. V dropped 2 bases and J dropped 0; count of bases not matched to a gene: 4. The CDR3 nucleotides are TGTGCCAGCAGTTACATAGGACTAGCGGGGCCGAACACCGGGGAGCTGTTTTTT. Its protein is CASSYIGLAGPNTGELFF.

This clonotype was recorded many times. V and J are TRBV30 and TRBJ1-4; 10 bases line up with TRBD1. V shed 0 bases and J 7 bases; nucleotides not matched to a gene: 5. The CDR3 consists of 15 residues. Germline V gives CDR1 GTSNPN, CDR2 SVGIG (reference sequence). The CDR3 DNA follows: TGTGCCTGGAGTGTAGGGGGGACAGGGGCTGAAAAACTGTTTTTT. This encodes CAWSVGGTGAEKLFF.

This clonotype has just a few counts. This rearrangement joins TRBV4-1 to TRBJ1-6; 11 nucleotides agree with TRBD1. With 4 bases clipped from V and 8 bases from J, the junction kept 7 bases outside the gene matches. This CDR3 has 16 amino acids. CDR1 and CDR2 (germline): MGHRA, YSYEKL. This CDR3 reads CASSRLRDRGYSPLHF. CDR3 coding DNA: TGCGCCAGCAGCCGCCTCCGGGACAGGGGGTATTCACCCCTCCACTTT.

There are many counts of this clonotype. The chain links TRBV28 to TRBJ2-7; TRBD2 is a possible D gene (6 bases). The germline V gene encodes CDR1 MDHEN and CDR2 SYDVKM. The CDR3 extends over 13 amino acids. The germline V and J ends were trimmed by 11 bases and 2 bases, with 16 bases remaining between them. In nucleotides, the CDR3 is TGTGCCTCAGAAGGAAGGACTACCTACGAGCAGTACTTC. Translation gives CASEGRTTYEQYF.

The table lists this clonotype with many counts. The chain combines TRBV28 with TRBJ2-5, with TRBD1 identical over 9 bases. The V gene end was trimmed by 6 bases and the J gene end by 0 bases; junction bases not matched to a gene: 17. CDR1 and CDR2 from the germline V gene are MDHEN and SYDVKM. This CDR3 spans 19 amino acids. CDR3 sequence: CASSPGDRDLILYQETQYF. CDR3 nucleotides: TGTGCCAGCAGCCCCGGGGACAGGGACTTAATTCTGTACCAAGAGACCCAGTACTTC. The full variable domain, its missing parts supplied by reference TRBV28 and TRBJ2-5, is DVKVTQSSRYLVKRTGEKVFLECVQDMDHENMFWYRQDPGLGLRLIYFSYDVKMKEKGDIPEGYSVSREKKERFSLILESASTNQTSMYLCASSPGDRDLILYQETQYFGPGTRLLVL.

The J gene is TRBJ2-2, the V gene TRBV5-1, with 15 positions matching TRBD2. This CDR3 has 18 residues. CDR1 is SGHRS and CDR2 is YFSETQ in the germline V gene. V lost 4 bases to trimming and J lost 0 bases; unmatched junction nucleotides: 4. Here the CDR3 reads CASSLGLAGGPNTGELFF. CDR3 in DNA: TGCGCCAGCAGCCTGGGACTAGCGGGGGGCCCGAACACCGGGGAGCTGTTTTTT.